Each of the 31 T cell receptor beta chains below was sequenced from the same sample in a study of CD8 T cells in Susac syndrome. Random hexamers were used to reverse transcribe an amount of roughly 0.5 to 1 ug RNA. TCRdb analysed the immunoSEQ multiplex PCR reads with MiXCR anew, one entry per CDR3 protein. The sample holds about 120,000 distinct CDR3 sequences; 96% are singletons and the top ten take less than 0.15%. The sequenced material came from CD4+ T cells from PBMCs. These receptors were taken from a human donor with Susac syndrome.

This chain uses TRBV6-2 or TRBV6-3 with TRBJ2-5, with TRBD2 matching over 12 bases. This CDR3 is built from 15 residues. In germline, CDR1 is MNHEY, CDR2 SVGEGT. V shed 8 bases, J shed 5 bases, and the junction held 9 bases outside the gene matches. CDR3 in DNA: TGTGCCAGCTCCAGACTAGCGGGAGAGTATGAGACCCAGTACTTC. As protein: CASSRLAGEYETQYF.

DNA for the CDR3: TGCGCCAGCCGCCTAGCGGGAGCAGATACGCAGTATTTT. This encodes CASRLAGADTQYF. The chain is built from TRBV23-1 and TRBJ2-3; 10 nucleotides match TRBD2. TRBV23-1 is treated as an ORF (open reading frame) with a function not yet certain. With 8 bases clipped from V and 4 bases from J, the junction kept 3 bases outside the gene matches. The CDR3 runs to 13 residues.

V usage is TRBV20-1 and J usage is TRBJ2-1; D gene uncertain. Germline lookup yields CDR1 DFQATT and CDR2 SNEGSKA (reference sequence). CDR3 size: 10 residues. With 3 bases removed from V and 9 bases from J, the gap between germline ends came to 6 bases. CDR3 loop: CSASSTEQFF. CDR3 bases: TGCAGTGCTAGTAGTACTGAGCAGTTCTTC.

V gene TRBV20-1 combines with J gene TRBJ2-4; D gene unclear. This CDR3 spans 16 amino acids. Trimming removed 1 base from V and 0 bases from J, with 13 bases in between. Germline-derived CDR1 and CDR2 are DFQATT and SNEGSKA (reference sequence). The CDR3 DNA sequence: TGCAGTGCTAGAGTCCGGCCAGTACTAGCCAAAAACATTCAGTACTTC. Translated, it gives CSARVRPVLAKNIQYF.

The chain carries TRBV25-1 and TRBJ2-7; 7 bases line up with TRBD2. CDR3 length equals 15 residues. Trimming removed 9 bases from V and 1 base from J; junction bases left unmatched: 12. The germline V gene has CDR1 MGHDK and CDR2 SYGVNS. CDR3 amino acids: CARENLPLASYEQYF. CDR3 in DNA: TGTGCCAGAGAAAACCTTCCACTAGCGTCCTACGAGCAGTACTTC.

The rearrangement links TRBV6-1 to TRBJ2-6; D may match TRBD1 or TRBD2 (5 bases each). V was clipped by 6 bases and J by 0 bases, with 15 bases between them. The germline V gene encodes CDR1 MNHNS and CDR2 SASEGT. This CDR3 region has 17 residues. As DNA, the CDR3 is TGTGCCAGCAGGCGCCGGGACCCGAGCTCTGGGGCCAACGTCCTGACTTTC. This encodes CASRRRDPSSGANVLTF.

This clonotype appeared a single time. J is TRBJ2-3 and V is TRBV7-9, with unresolved D. This CDR3 is 15 amino acids long. V was pared by 3 bases and J by 3 bases, with 13 bases between. Germline V CDR1 and CDR2: SEHNR, FQNEAQ (reference sequence). Here the CDR3 DNA reads TGTGCCAGCAGCTTTGGAGAAGGAAGGACAGATACGCAGTATTTT. Residues: CASSFGEGRTDTQYF.

This rearrangement joins TRBV19 to TRBJ1-1; no clear D. V was trimmed by 5 bases and J by 0 bases, leaving 7 bases between them. This CDR3 has 13 amino acids. CDR1 and CDR2 from the germline V gene are LNHDA and SQIVND (reference sequence). The CDR3 loop is CASSLVMNTEAFF. The CDR3 bases are TGTGCCAGTAGTTTGGTCATGAACACTGAAGCTTTCTTT.

The chain couples TRBV5-5 to TRBJ2-5; 7 nucleotides align to TRBD2. In germline, CDR1 is SGHKS, CDR2 YYEKEE (reference sequence). There are 14 residues in the CDR3. J lost 3 bases, V lost 2 bases, and 4 bases had no gene match. The CDR3 protein is CASSLQGREETQYF. CDR3 nucleotides: TGTGCCAGCAGCTTACAAGGGAGGGAAGAGACCCAGTACTTC. Combining the CDR3 with reference TRBV5-5 and TRBJ2-5 gives the whole variable domain DAGVTQSPTHLIKTRGQQVTLRCSPISGHKSVSWYQQVLGQGPQFIFQYYEKEERGRGNFPDRFSARQFPNYSSELNVNALLLGDSALYLCASSLQGREETQYFGPGTRLLVL.

The chain couples TRBV11-2 to TRBJ2-3, with 7 nucleotides matching TRBD2. This CDR3 region has 14 residues. Trimming took 5 bases from V and 1 from J; bases not matched to a gene: 3. Germline V CDR1 and CDR2: SGHAT, FQNNGV. This CDR3 is CASSRGRGTDTQYF. The CDR3 bases are TGTGCCAGCAGCCGCGGGAGAGGCACAGATACGCAGTATTTT.

The chain couples TRBV20-1 to TRBJ2-7; 8 bases are shared with TRBD2. This CDR3 is built from 13 residues. The germline V gene encodes CDR1 DFQATT and CDR2 SNEGSKA (reference sequence). Germline trimming cut 6 bases from V and 4 bases from J; bases unmatched to any gene: 8. CDR3 nucleotide sequence: TGCAGTGCCATAAGCGGGAGTTATTACGAGCAGTACTTC. Residues: CSAISGSYYEQYF.

The chain combines TRBV30 with TRBJ2-2; D perhaps matches TRBD1 (5 bases). Germline V CDR1 and CDR2: GTSNPN, SVGIG (reference sequence). The CDR3 length is 13 residues. V shed 3 bases and J shed 4 bases, with 9 bases lying between them. The CDR3: CAWSAGFTGELFF. DNA for the CDR3: TGTGCCTGGAGCGCAGGGTTCACCGGGGAGCTGTTTTTT.

The chain uses TRBV28 and TRBJ2-4; the match to TRBD1 covers 7 bases. This CDR3 is 16 amino acids long. The germline V gene encodes CDR1 MDHEN and CDR2 SYDVKM. Trimming took 5 bases from V and 1 from J; bases not matched to a gene: 8. The CDR3 here is CASSPTGVPAKNIQYF. For the CDR3, the DNA is TGTGCCAGCAGTCCTACAGGGGTTCCTGCCAAAAACATTCAGTACTTC.

The V and J genes are TRBV5-1 and TRBJ2-2; unclear D gene. Germline V gene data show CDR1 as SGHRS and CDR2 as YFSETQ. V was trimmed by 4 bases and J by 6 bases, leaving 10 bases between them. This CDR3 is 13 amino acids long. As DNA, the CDR3 is TGCGCCAGCAGCCCGCCAAGCCCCGGGGAGCTGTTTTTT. As protein: CASSPPSPGELFF.

The CDR3 region is CASSQKFSSGANVLTF. The DNA for the CDR3 is TGCGCCAGCAGCCAAAAGTTTTCCTCTGGGGCCAACGTCCTGACTTTC. V gene TRBV4-1 combines with J gene TRBJ2-6; D uncertain. This CDR3 spans 16 amino acids. V dropped 2 bases and J dropped 0 bases, with 8 bases sitting between them. Germline V gene sequence: CDR1 MGHRA, CDR2 YSYEKL.

This clonotype came up once. The chain links TRBV10-3 to TRBJ2-7, with D perhaps matching TRBD1 (6 bases). V was shortened by 3 bases and J by 3 bases, with 15 bases between the two germline ends. The length of the CDR3 is 15 residues. CDR1 and CDR2 from the germline V gene are ENHRY and SYGVKD. For the CDR3, the DNA is TGTGCCATCAGTGAAAGCCAGGGGAGCGTCTACGAGCAGTACTTC. Translated: CAISESQGSVYEQYF.

The chain uses TRBV9 and TRBJ2-1, with D possibly being TRBD2 (6 bases). V gave up 3 bases and J gave up 6 bases, with 16 bases separating them. Looked up from germline, CDR1 is SGDLS and CDR2 is YYNGEE. The CDR3 runs to 15 residues. The CDR3 is CASSALLGGSNEQFF. The CDR3 nucleotides are TGTGCCAGCAGCGCTTTATTGGGGGGAAGCAATGAGCAGTTCTTC.

This clonotype was seen only once. The V gene is TRBV9, the J gene TRBJ2-1; perhaps TRBD2 as D (6 bases). CDR1 and CDR2 from the germline V gene are SGDLS and YYNGEE. V was shortened by 0 bases and J by 6 bases, with 13 bases between the two germline ends. The CDR3 covers 15 residues. The CDR3 region is CASSVALAHSNEQFF. Written as DNA, the CDR3 is TGTGCCAGCAGCGTAGCGCTAGCGCATAGCAATGAGCAGTTCTTC.

This clonotype has only one observation. The V call is TRBV29-1, the J call TRBJ2-3, with D maybe TRBD2 (5 bases). This CDR3 contains 15 residues. Germline-derived CDR1 and CDR2 are SQVTM and ANQGSEA. V lost 0 bases to trimming and J lost 6 bases, with 16 bases between them. CDR3 region: CSVEEGSRGGDTQYF. The CDR3 region has the DNA TGCAGCGTTGAAGAGGGGAGTAGAGGTGGGGATACGCAGTATTTT.

The chain couples TRBV3-1 to TRBJ1-5; D perhaps matches TRBD1 (5 bases). V lost 4 bases and J lost 7, with 11 bases in between. The CDR3 covers 13 residues. The germline gives CDR1 LGHDT, CDR2 YNNKEL (reference sequence). CDR3 loop: CASSRGEDQPQHF. In DNA form, the CDR3 reads TGTGCCAGCAGCCGGGGGGAGGACCAGCCCCAGCATTTT.

The V gene is TRBV3-1, the J gene TRBJ1-2; TRBD1 might be the D (6 bases). CDR1 is LGHDT and CDR2 is YNNKEL in the germline V gene (reference sequence). Trimming removed 5 bases from V and 7 bases from J, with 11 bases in between. The CDR3 covers 12 residues. Written as DNA, the CDR3 is TGTGCCAGCAGCTGGGAACAGGGTGGCTACACCTTC. Translating gives CASSWEQGGYTF.

The chain carries TRBV18 and TRBJ2-1; D remains ambiguous. Germline V CDR1 and CDR2: KGHSH, LQKENI. V was pared by 2 bases and J by 4 bases, with 6 bases between. CDR3 size: 13 residues. The CDR3 loop is CASSPTLYNEQFF. CDR3 DNA: TGTGCCAGCTCACCAACTCTTTACAATGAGCAGTTCTTC.

This chain links TRBV9 with TRBJ2-5; the D gene is possibly TRBD2 (6 bases). This CDR3 is 17 amino acids long. V was pared by 4 bases and J by 0 bases, with 19 bases between. The germline gives CDR1 SGDLS, CDR2 YYNGEE. This CDR3 is CASSSAPSGRYQETQYF. The CDR3 DNA reads as TGTGCCAGCAGCTCCGCCCCAAGCGGGCGATACCAAGAGACCCAGTACTTC.

The V call is TRBV30, the J call TRBJ1-1; 11 bases are shared with TRBD1. CDR3 size: 15 residues. Unmatched junction bases numbered 9, after V lost 4 bases and J lost 5 bases. Germline V gene sequence: CDR1 GTSNPN, CDR2 SVGIG (reference sequence). The CDR3 DNA follows: TGTGCCTGGATTCAGGACAGGGGGCGATCGACTGAAGCTTTCTTT. Protein sequence: CAWIQDRGRSTEAFF. Using reference TRBV30 and TRBJ1-1 for the parts outside the CDR3, the full variable domain is SQTIHQWPATLVQPVGSPLSLECTVEGTSNPNLYWYRQAAGRGLQLLFYSVGIGQISSEVPQNLSASRPQDRQFILSSKKLLLSDSGFYLCAWIQDRGRSTEAFFGQGTRLTVV.

In the case of this clonotype: Germline is not matched at one junction end, which may reflect a read error. The CDR3 DNA is TGTGCTAGCAGCACCGAGCGGGTGGCCAGGGAGACCCAGTACTTC. Amino acid sequence: CASSTERVARETQYF. The chain couples TRBV7-7 to TRBJ2-5, with a tentative D call TRBD2 (6 bases). The germline CDR1 and CDR2 sequences are SSHAT and FNYEAQ (reference sequence). This CDR3 region has 15 residues.

The chain is built from TRBV20-1 and TRBJ2-2, with 9 bases matching TRBD1. The germline gives CDR1 DFQATT, CDR2 SNEGSKA (reference sequence). This CDR3 region has 14 residues. J was trimmed by 5 bases and V by 5 bases; bases with no gene match: 6. CDR3 sequence: CSASGQGKTGELFF. CDR3 DNA: TGCAGTGCTTCTGGACAGGGGAAGACCGGGGAGCTGTTTTTT.

This chain joins TRBV4-2 and TRBJ2-4; 8 bases are a match to TRBD1. Germline-derived CDR1 and CDR2 are LGHNA and YNFKEQ. V trimming: 1 base; J trimming: 1 base; junction bases outside the gene matches: 0. CDR3 length: 15 residues. CDR3 sequence: CASSQGQGAKNIQYF. Written as DNA, the CDR3 is TGTGCCAGCAGCCAAGGACAGGGGGCCAAAAACATTCAGTACTTC.

The J gene is TRBJ2-7, the V gene TRBV20-1; the D gene is possibly TRBD2 (6 bases). This CDR3 comprises 11 residues. Germline V lookup: CDR1 DFQATT, CDR2 SNEGSKA (reference sequence). V shed 8 bases and J shed 3 bases, with 11 bases lying between them. CDR3 residues: CSLNGGYEQYF. CDR3 DNA: TGCAGTTTAAACGGGGGCTACGAGCAGTACTTC.

This chain uses TRBV29-1 with TRBJ2-1; TRBD1 matches at 11 bases. This CDR3 is built from 15 residues. After removal of 1 base from V and 5 bases from J, the junction contained 4 bases not matched to a gene. Germline lookup yields CDR1 SQVTM and CDR2 ANQGSEA. The CDR3 protein is CSVEGGTGGNNEQFF. Written as DNA, the CDR3 is TGCAGCGTTGAAGGTGGGACAGGGGGTAACAATGAGCAGTTCTTC.

The chain recombines TRBV12-3 or TRBV12-4 with TRBJ1-1, with TRBD1 matching over 9 bases. CDR3 size: 16 residues. V lost 5 bases to trimming and J lost 1 base; unmatched junction nucleotides: 8. The CDR3 sequence: CASSPRLTGGNTEAFF. The CDR3 DNA is TGTGCCAGCAGTCCCAGACTGACAGGGGGGAACACTGAAGCTTTCTTT.

This rearrangement joins TRBV5-1 to TRBJ2-3; 7 nucleotides match TRBD1. V trimming: 7 bases; J trimming: 4 bases; junction bases outside the gene matches: 3. Germline V CDR1 and CDR2: SGHRS, YFSETQ. This CDR3 contains 12 residues. The DNA for the CDR3 is TGCGCCAGCGCCCAGGGGGCAGATACGCAGTATTTT. Translating gives CASAQGADTQYF.